This is a list of T cell receptor beta chains from one sample in a study of blood T cells in healthy people across ages. MiXCR, run by TCRdb on the 5' RACE reads, gives a single entry per CDR3 protein. Here the sample spans about 1.1 million distinct CDR3 sequences, approximately 38% being singletons. The specimen was blood. All receptors derive from a young man in good health. The conserved cysteine and the conserved F or W are not part of the CDR3 here. A D gene is named only where the DNA matches it firmly.

d_call: TRBD1; v_call: TRBV27; j_call: TRBJ1-2; cdr3_aa: ATKREPGQGSGYT
d_call: NA; v_call: TRBV28; j_call: TRBJ1-5; cdr3_aa: ASTLWGGLEGDLYQH
d_call: TRBD1; v_call: TRBV12-3/TRBV12-4; j_call: TRBJ1-1; cdr3_aa: ASSRQGNAGTEAF
d_call: NA; v_call: TRBV6-1; j_call: TRBJ1-1; cdr3_aa: AIAMGINTEAF
d_call: NA; v_call: TRBV15; j_call: TRBJ1-2; cdr3_aa: ATSRGDKNYGYT
d_call: NA; v_call: TRBV2; j_call: TRBJ1-6; cdr3_aa: ASSDLGGPYNSPLH
d_call: TRBD1; v_call: TRBV4-3; j_call: TRBJ2-2; cdr3_aa: ASSQDQLRGRTGELF
d_call: TRBD1; v_call: TRBV29-1; j_call: TRBJ1-1; cdr3_aa: SAQRTGGDTEAF
d_call: TRBD1; v_call: TRBV12-3/TRBV12-4; j_call: TRBJ1-2; cdr3_aa: ASSVRGNYGYT
d_call: NA; v_call: TRBV29-1; j_call: TRBJ2-1; cdr3_aa: SVDGAVSGEQF
d_call: NA; v_call: TRBV2; j_call: TRBJ1-2; cdr3_aa: ASSEGGARNYGYT
d_call: NA; v_call: TRBV14; j_call: TRBJ1-1; cdr3_aa: ASTNGWNTEAF
d_call: NA; v_call: TRBV18; j_call: TRBJ2-1; cdr3_aa: ASSPGQQGIDNEQF
d_call: NA; v_call: TRBV11-2; j_call: TRBJ1-1; cdr3_aa: ASSGKGITEAF
d_call: NA; v_call: TRBV30; j_call: TRBJ2-2; cdr3_aa: AWTGETGELF
d_call: NA; v_call: TRBV7-2; j_call: TRBJ1-1; cdr3_aa: ASSLKVAATNTEAF
d_call: TRBD1; v_call: TRBV20-1; j_call: TRBJ2-3; cdr3_aa: SAPGQGTGTQY
d_call: NA; v_call: TRBV14; j_call: TRBJ1-6; cdr3_aa: ASSLIGTPYNSPLH
d_call: NA; v_call: TRBV20-1; j_call: TRBJ1-5; cdr3_aa: SARDRGRWDNQPQH
d_call: NA; v_call: TRBV29-1; j_call: TRBJ2-3; cdr3_aa: SVNPSTDTQY
d_call: NA; v_call: TRBV5-1; j_call: TRBJ1-1; cdr3_aa: ASSRGTLGTEAF
d_call: NA; v_call: TRBV2; j_call: TRBJ1-2; cdr3_aa: ASRETVSNYGYT
d_call: NA; v_call: TRBV2; j_call: TRBJ1-4; cdr3_aa: ASVRRGKDEKLF
d_call: NA; v_call: TRBV12-3/TRBV12-4; j_call: TRBJ1-1; cdr3_aa: ASSHGLDTEAF
d_call: NA; v_call: TRBV18; j_call: TRBJ1-5; cdr3_aa: ASSPRDRVNQPQH
d_call: NA; v_call: TRBV2; j_call: TRBJ2-5; cdr3_aa: ASSEGPRETQY
d_call: NA; v_call: TRBV4-3; j_call: TRBJ2-1; cdr3_aa: ASSRSKIDGSYNEQF
d_call: NA; v_call: TRBV20-1; j_call: TRBJ2-5; cdr3_aa: SASILNQEAQY
d_call: NA; v_call: TRBV9; j_call: TRBJ2-3; cdr3_aa: ASSVGQEDTQY
d_call: NA; v_call: TRBV2; j_call: TRBJ2-2; cdr3_aa: ASSEAGGGGELF
d_call: TRBD1; v_call: TRBV5-1; j_call: TRBJ2-5; cdr3_aa: ASSSLDREETQY
d_call: TRBD1; v_call: TRBV20-1; j_call: TRBJ2-1; cdr3_aa: SARGTGSESYNEQF
d_call: NA; v_call: TRBV9; j_call: TRBJ1-4; cdr3_aa: ASSKEGEANEKLF
d_call: TRBD2; v_call: TRBV7-2; j_call: TRBJ2-1; cdr3_aa: ASSFPGRANNEQF
d_call: TRBD1; v_call: TRBV28; j_call: TRBJ1-1; cdr3_aa: ASALAGGWRDTEAF
d_call: TRBD1; v_call: TRBV20-1; j_call: TRBJ1-2; cdr3_aa: SASYGTGQPPNYGYT
d_call: NA; v_call: TRBV4-3; j_call: TRBJ1-6; cdr3_aa: ASSQDRASPLH
d_call: TRBD1; v_call: TRBV7-3; j_call: TRBJ2-7; cdr3_aa: ASSSFGQGDEQY
d_call: TRBD2; v_call: TRBV4-3; j_call: TRBJ2-7; cdr3_aa: ASSQGNPGTSIPYEQY
d_call: TRBD1; v_call: TRBV7-8; j_call: TRBJ2-1; cdr3_aa: ASSFGQGTYNEQF
d_call: NA; v_call: TRBV7-9; j_call: TRBJ2-3; cdr3_aa: ASSSRDRLTDTQY